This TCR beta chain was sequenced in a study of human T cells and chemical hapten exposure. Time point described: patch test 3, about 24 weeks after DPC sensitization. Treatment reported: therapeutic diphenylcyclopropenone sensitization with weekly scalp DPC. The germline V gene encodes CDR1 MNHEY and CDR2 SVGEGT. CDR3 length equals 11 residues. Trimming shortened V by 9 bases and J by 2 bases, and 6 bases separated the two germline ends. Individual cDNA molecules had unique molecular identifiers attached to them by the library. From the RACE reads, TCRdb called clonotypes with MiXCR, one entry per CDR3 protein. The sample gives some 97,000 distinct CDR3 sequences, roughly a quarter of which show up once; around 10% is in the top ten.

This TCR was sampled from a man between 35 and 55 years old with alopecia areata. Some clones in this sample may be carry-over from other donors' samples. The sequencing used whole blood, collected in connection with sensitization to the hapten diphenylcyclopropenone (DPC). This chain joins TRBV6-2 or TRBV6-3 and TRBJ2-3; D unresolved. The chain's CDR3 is CASSVTDTQYF. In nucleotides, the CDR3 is TGTGCCAGTTCTGTCACAGATACGCAGTATTTT.